This is a list of T cell receptor beta chains from one sample in a study of neurological immune-mediated disorders. One entry per CDR3 protein, called by TCRdb with MiXCR from the 5' RACE reads. In the table there are about 66,000 distinct CDR3 sequences, 9.7% of which are singletons. The specimen sequenced was PBMCs. These receptors came from a man aged 25 to 40 in good health. CDR3s leave out the opening cysteine and the closing phenylalanine or tryptophan. The order of the fields is V gene, J gene, D gene, CDR3 protein. The D gene is left open where the match is weak.

TRBV10-3	TRBJ2-1	TRBD2	GSGRAFNEQF
TRBV10-3	TRBJ2-1	TRBD2	AISESTSGINEQF
TRBV6-6	TRBJ1-5	.	ASSQLRRGNSNQPQH
TRBV28	TRBJ2-2	TRBD1	ASSLFWGQDNTGELF
TRBV7-7	TRBJ2-7	.	ASSLSGDSYEQY
TRBV27	TRBJ1-1	TRBD1	ASRDRGMNTEAF
TRBV12-3/TRBV12-4	TRBJ1-1	.	ASSFEGKNTEAF
TRBV20-1	TRBJ1-1	.	SARGGDTEAF
TRBV2	TRBJ2-7	.	ASSSTFLRAYEQY
TRBV30	TRBJ1-6	.	AWSVLGPNSPLH
TRBV12-3/TRBV12-4	TRBJ1-1	.	ASSLTRAQAF